A single TCR beta chain is shown here with its context. The target antigen is unknown. These data belong to a study of T cell responses to AZD1222 COVID-19 vaccine. Findings of the study overall: Repertoires were collected only later (after the peak T cell response had occurred). Baseline serology detected seropositivity in only six AZD1222 recipients. Donors, mostly white British, included more females; clonal diversity was possibly underestimated.

Germline V gene sequence: CDR1 KGHSH, CDR2 LQKENI. CDR3 length: 17 residues. V was clipped by 6 bases and J by 6 bases; unmatched bases: 14. Generated by immunoSEQ multiplex PCR, the TCRdb table keeps only in-frame clones and is missing some. The sample has roughly 130,000 clones; 70% to 90% are singletons. The sample in question was peripheral blood, obtained on day 0 of AZD1222 vaccination. The TCR originated in an adult in good health. This chain joins TRBV18 and TRBJ1-1, with 12 bases that match TRBD1. The CDR3 nucleotides are TGTGCCAGCTCCCGGGACAGGGGGCGCCGGTCCGCGGCTGAAGCTTTCTTT. Its protein product is CASSRDRGRRSAAEAFF.